This T cell receptor beta chain was sequenced during a study of T cell repertoires in cytomegalovirus infection. Across the study: In public TCR beta signatures, there were indications of both CMV infection and matching HLA type. General study results and limits: In two of eight donors, the top clonotype was HLA-C-restricted CMV-specific. Summed public TCR beta family frequency identified CMV carriers bearing the relevant HLA.

This clonotype occurred a few times. Its antigen is currently unknown. TCRdb analysed the reads with MiXCR anew, one entry per CDR3 protein. The table shows 5,000 to 6,500 distinct CDR3 sequences, with 50% to 55% occurring only once. This CDR3 has 14 residues. CDR1 SGHVS and CDR2 FQNEAQ come from the germline V gene. The V end lost 11 bases, the J end lost 5 bases, and 22 bases lay between the germline ends. The chain carries TRBV7-8 and TRBJ2-7; D is possibly TRBD1 (6 bases). The sequence came from a human donor in good health (CMV status not recorded). Some clones in this sample may be carry-over from other donors' samples. Sequencing used PBMCs, sequenced either directly or after in vitro stimulation (not recorded which). As DNA, the CDR3 is TGTGCCGTCATCTGGGACACCCCTGGCGACGAGCAGTACTTC. This encodes CAVIWDTPGDEQYF.